Here is one T cell receptor beta chain with its context. Its antigen is unidentified. V shed 6 bases and J shed 4 bases, with 15 bases lying between them. The CDR3 totals 14 residues. Germline CDR1 is MDHEN and CDR2 is SYDVKM. This sample was taken from a study of immune evolution from preneoplasia to lung adenocarcinoma. Study results and caveats: Top clone frequencies peaked in normal lung, apparently declining through invasive adenocarcinoma.

Macro-dissection enriched premalignant or tumor cells before nucleic acid extraction. This table comes from immunoSEQ multiplex PCR, and its TCRdb copy is limited to in-frame clones, with some not included. The sample lists around 6,400 clones; 85% to 90% were seen once. The V call is TRBV28, the J call TRBJ1-1; D unresolved. Sequencing was performed on FFPE invasive lung adenocarcinoma tissue. This TCR was recovered from a person over 45 with lung adenocarcinoma. The CDR3 sequence is CASSPPVGGTEAFF. The CDR3 region has the DNA TGTGCCAGCAGCCCCCCTGTGGGCGGCACTGAAGCTTTCTTT.